Following are 25 T cell receptor beta chains from one sample sequenced in a study of spatial heterogeneity in lung cancer. Study-wide points: Intratumoral expanded alpha and beta TCR counts were found to track tumor mutation counts.

These receptors' antigens are unknown. Described time point: sample taken at primary tumor resection. MiXCR, applied by TCRdb to the 5' RACE reads, yields one record per CDR3 protein. The table records 9,500 to 12,000 distinct CDR3 sequences, approximately 7.5% of them present only once. Sequencing used lung tumor tissue, obtained at surgery. The receptors derive from a female donor with early-stage non-small cell lung cancer.

This clonotype was counted only a few times. Within a library made for alpha chains, this beta chain is off target, and its count is uninformative. This chain joins TRBV20-1 and TRBJ2-2, with a weak D call TRBD1 (6 bases). The V gene lost 3 bases and the J gene lost 6 bases, with 8 bases spanning the gap. The CDR3 is 12 residues long. CDR1 and CDR2 from the germline V gene are DFQATT and SNEGSKA (reference sequence). The CDR3 reads CSARAGAGELFF. CDR3 sequence (DNA): TGCAGTGCTAGGGCAGGGGCCGGGGAGCTGTTTTTT.

This clonotype has a count of ten or more. The library was designed around alpha chains, so this beta chain is a stray read whose abundance carries little weight. CDR3 amino acids: CASSPRTSGGLDTQYF. As DNA, the CDR3 is TGTGCCAGCAGCCCTCGGACTAGCGGGGGTTTAGATACGCAGTATTTT. The rearrangement links TRBV11-3 to TRBJ2-3; 13 nucleotides match TRBD2. The CDR3 is 16 amino acids. CDR1 SGHNT and CDR2 YENEEA come from the germline V gene. J lost 5 bases, V lost 5 bases, and 7 bases had no gene match.

This clonotype was recorded many times. Because this beta chain is a stray read in a library intended to capture alpha chains, its abundance should not be given much weight. The chain is built from TRBV10-3 and TRBJ1-2; D gene uncertain. CDR3 length: 12 residues. Trimming removed 8 bases from V and 0 bases from J, with 7 bases in between. The germline gives CDR1 ENHRY, CDR2 SYGVKD. CDR3: CAIGPTNYGYTF. The CDR3 DNA follows: TGTGCCATCGGGCCAACTAACTATGGCTACACCTTC.

Relative to its sample, this clonotype is large (0.1 to 1%). This beta chain was picked up by a library intended for alpha chains and is off target, so its count carries little meaning. J is TRBJ2-7 and V is TRBV5-1, with no clear D. The germline gives CDR1 SGHRS, CDR2 YFSETQ. The CDR3 is made up of 13 amino acids. Trimming left V 0 bases short and J 0 bases short, with 4 bases between. The CDR3 sequence is CASSLEVSYEQYF. The CDR3 DNA reads as TGCGCCAGCAGCTTGGAGGTCTCCTACGAGCAGTACTTC.

This clonotype was recorded at least ten times. The library was designed around alpha chains, so this beta chain is a stray read whose abundance carries little weight. This rearrangement joins TRBV11-1 to TRBJ1-5, with TRBD1 matching over 10 bases. Losses at the gene ends were 2 bases for V and 3 bases for J; bases not matched to a gene: 7. The CDR3 length is 17 residues. Germline V gene lookup returns CDR1 SGHAT and CDR2 FQDESV (reference sequence). As DNA, the CDR3 is TGTGCCAGCAGCTTACCTAGGACAGGGGGAATCAATCAGCCCCAGCATTTT. Translation gives CASSLPRTGGINQPQHF.

With respect to this clonotype: This beta chain is an unintended read in a library built for alpha chains; its size means little. V is TRBV20-1 and J is TRBJ1-2; possibly TRBD1 for D (5 bases). The CDR3 consists of 13 residues. Trimming removed 4 bases from V and 0 bases from J, with 9 bases in between. Germline CDR1 DFQATT, CDR2 SNEGSKA (reference sequence). The chain's CDR3 is CSANEGANYGYTF. The CDR3 nucleotides are TGCAGTGCTAACGAAGGGGCTAACTATGGCTACACCTTC.

This clonotype was picked up a small number of times. This beta chain is a stray read from a library made for alpha chains; its abundance is not meaningful. V and J are TRBV28 and TRBJ2-5, with 9 bases identical to TRBD1. Germline V CDR1 and CDR2: MDHEN, SYDVKM. Trimming cost V 3 bases and J 2 bases; bases outside gene matches: 1. The CDR3 has 14 amino acids. The CDR3 protein is CASSFDRGQETQYF. The CDR3 DNA reads as TGTGCCAGCAGTTTCGACAGGGGGCAAGAGACCCAGTACTTC. Using reference TRBV28 and TRBJ2-5 for the parts outside the CDR3, the full variable domain is DVKVTQSSRYLVKRTGEKVFLECVQDMDHENMFWYRQDPGLGLRLIYFSYDVKMKEKGDIPEGYSVSREKKERFSLILESASTNQTSMYLCASSFDRGQETQYFGPGTRLLVL.

On this clonotype: This beta chain was picked up by a library intended for alpha chains and is off target, so its count carries little meaning. The gene calls are TRBV13 and TRBJ2-3; perhaps D is TRBD1 or TRBD2 (6 bases each). Germline-derived CDR1 and CDR2 are PRHDT and FYEKMQ (reference sequence). V lost 0 bases, J lost 6 bases, and 13 bases lay in between. This CDR3 contains 15 residues. CDR3 region: CASSLGGGSSDTQYF. The CDR3 nucleotides are TGTGCCAGCAGCTTAGGCGGGGGCTCTTCGGATACGCAGTATTTT.

This clonotype is deemed medium-sized. In a library made to pick up alpha chains, this beta chain is a stray read with a size that means little. V usage is TRBV7-3 and J usage is TRBJ2-5; the D gene is possibly TRBD2 (6 bases). V gave up 1 base and J gave up 5 bases, with 11 bases separating them. Germline CDR1 is SGHTA and CDR2 is FQGTGA. This CDR3 region has 14 residues. The CDR3 loop reads CASSLSGEVETQYF. In DNA, the CDR3 is TGTGCCAGCAGCTTAAGTGGGGAGGTGGAGACCCAGTACTTC.

This clonotype was seen many times. Since the library was made to target alpha chains, this beta chain is a stray read and its abundance is not meaningful. The V call is TRBV5-1, the J call TRBJ2-1; 13 nucleotides agree with TRBD2. Germline V CDR1 and CDR2: SGHRS, YFSETQ. Losses at the gene ends were 3 bases for V and 8 bases for J; bases not matched to a gene: 8. The CDR3 length is 16 residues. CDR3 nucleotide sequence: TGCGCCAGCAGCTCTAGACTAGCGGGGGGTAAGGATGAGCAGTTCTTC. Its protein is CASSSRLAGGKDEQFF.

Turning to this clonotype: This beta chain is a stray sequence in a library constructed for alpha chains; its clone size is not meaningful. The chain combines TRBV20-1 with TRBJ1-1, with D unresolved. The CDR3 is 11 amino acids. V lost 6 bases to trimming and J lost 11 bases, with 16 bases between them. Germline CDR1 is DFQATT and CDR2 is SNEGSKA (reference sequence). CDR3 in amino acids: CSAHGPGNAFF. In DNA, the CDR3 is TGCAGTGCCCACGGCCCTGGCAACGCTTTCTTT.

This clonotype appeared many times. This beta chain slipped into a library made for alpha chains as a stray read, so its size is not meaningful. This chain connects TRBV7-9 to TRBJ2-2; 7 nucleotides match TRBD2. Germline lookup yields CDR1 SEHNR and CDR2 FQNEAQ (reference sequence). V lost 10 bases to trimming and J lost 2 bases; unmatched junction nucleotides: 10. The CDR3 sequence is 15 residues long. Written as DNA, the CDR3 is TGTGCCACGACGTGGCGGGGGAAAAACACCGGGGAGCTGTTTTTT. Its protein product is CATTWRGKNTGELFF. Looking up the rest from reference TRBV7-9 and TRBJ2-2 gives the full variable domain: DTGVSQNPRHKITKRGQNVTFRCDPISEHNRLYWYRQTLGQGPEFLTYFQNEAQLEKSRLLSDRFSAERPKGSFSTLEIQRTEQGDSAMYLCATTWRGKNTGELFFGEGSRLTVL.

In this sample, this clonotype turned up many times. A library made for alpha chains picked up this beta chain off target, so its size means little. The chain employs TRBV27 and TRBJ1-4; a possible D gene is TRBD1 (5 bases). The CDR3 sequence is 15 residues long. Looked up from germline, CDR1 is MNHEY and CDR2 is SMNVEV (reference sequence). V lost 6 bases and J 8 bases, leaving 19 bases between the germline ends. The CDR3 coding sequence is TGTGCCAGCAGCCCACTCGACAGATTTTTCGAAAAACTGTTTTTT. It encodes CASSPLDRFFEKLFF.

This clonotype was seen many times. The library was designed around alpha chains, so this beta chain is a stray read whose abundance carries little weight. The J gene is TRBJ2-3, the V gene TRBV7-3; the D gene could be TRBD1 or TRBD2 (6 bases each). Germline CDR1 is SGHTA and CDR2 is FQGTGA. The CDR3 has 16 amino acids. Trimming stripped 5 bases from V and 0 bases from J, with 15 bases between. The CDR3 sequence: CASSAMGGGSTDTQYF. CDR3 nucleotides: TGTGCCAGCAGCGCCATGGGGGGCGGTAGCACAGATACGCAGTATTTT.

This clonotype was observed a handful of times. Because this beta chain is a stray read in a library intended to capture alpha chains, its abundance should not be given much weight. This sequence joins TRBV7-2 and TRBJ2-1; 9 nucleotides match TRBD2. V lost 1 base to trimming and J lost 7 bases; unmatched junction nucleotides: 5. The CDR3 sequence is 15 residues long. Per germline, CDR1 SGHTA and CDR2 FQGNSA. CDR3 sequence (DNA): TGTGCCAGCAGCTTAGATAGCGGGGGTAGAAATGAGCAGTTCTTC. Protein product: CASSLDSGGRNEQFF.

Worth noting for this clonotype: Because this beta chain is a stray read in a library intended to capture alpha chains, its abundance should not be given much weight. V and J are TRBV3-1 and TRBJ2-1; no reliable D call. This CDR3 has 14 amino acids. Trimming removed 4 bases from V and 6 bases from J, with 13 bases in between. CDR1 is LGHDT, CDR2 YNNKEL, per germline (reference sequence). CDR3 protein: CASSPELAVNEQFF. The DNA of the CDR3 is TGTGCCAGCAGCCCAGAGTTGGCCGTCAATGAGCAGTTCTTC.

This clonotype was seen more than once but under ten times. A library prepared for alpha chains yielded this beta chain as an off-target read; its size is of little meaning. This chain joins TRBV5-4 and TRBJ2-3; TRBD2 matches 9 bases. The CDR3 spans 16 residues. Germline loops: CDR1 SGHNT, CDR2 YYREEE (reference sequence). With V trimmed by 1 base and J by 2 bases, 5 bases remained unmatched. In DNA, the CDR3 is TGTGCCAGCAGCTTGTGGGCGGGGGGGCCCACAGATACGCAGTATTTT. This codes for CASSLWAGGPTDTQYF.

On this clonotype: This beta chain came through as a stray read in a library set up for alpha chains, and its size says little. V gene TRBV6-2 or TRBV6-3 combines with J gene TRBJ1-5; TRBD1 is a possible D gene (5 bases). CDR3 length: 13 residues. The V end was cut by 11 bases, the J end by 1 base, with 12 bases between. Germline values: CDR1 MNHEY, CDR2 SVGEGT. CDR3 region: CACRDVSNQPQHF. DNA of the CDR3: TGTGCCTGCCGGGACGTCAGCAATCAGCCCCAGCATTTT.

This clonotype was seen at least ten times. Found in a library prepared for alpha chains, this beta chain is an off-target read, and its abundance has little meaning. This chain uses TRBV2 with TRBJ2-2; TRBD2 matches 11 bases. Trimming at V came to 0 bases and at J to 6 bases, leaving 9 bases not matched to a gene. The CDR3 is 18 residues long. Per germline, CDR1 SNHLY and CDR2 FYNNEI. The CDR3 nucleotides read TGTGCCAGCAGTGAAGCCCGCATTAGCGGGGGGGCCCCCGGGGAGCTGTTTTTT. This encodes CASSEARISGGAPGELFF. The full variable domain, in which reference TRBV2 and TRBJ2-2 provide the parts outside the CDR3, is EPEVTQTPSHQVTQMGQEVILRCVPISNHLYFYWYRQILGQKVEFLVSFYNNEISEKSEIFDDQFSVERPDGSNFTLKIRSTKLEDSAMYFCASSEARISGGAPGELFFGEGSRLTVL.

This clonotype has at least ten counts. This beta chain slipped into a library made for alpha chains as a stray read, so its size is not meaningful. The rearrangement links TRBV30 to TRBJ1-4, with 9 bases identical to TRBD1. Germline lookup yields CDR1 GTSNPN and CDR2 SVGIG (reference sequence). The CDR3 spans 13 residues. V lost 4 bases, J lost 5 bases, and 2 bases stayed unmatched. This CDR3 reads CAWKQGANEKLFF. The CDR3 region has the DNA TGTGCCTGGAAACAGGGGGCAAATGAAAAACTGTTTTTT.

The sample holds a few counts of this clonotype. The library was prepared for alpha chains; this beta chain is a stray read, so its frequency means little. V gene TRBV11-2 combines with J gene TRBJ2-7, with D perhaps being TRBD1 or TRBD2 (6 bases each). The V end was cut by 6 bases, the J end by 2 bases, with 20 bases between. The CDR3 is 16 residues long. Looked up from germline, CDR1 is SGHAT and CDR2 is FQNNGV. Here the CDR3 reads CASRKNAGHPTYEQYF. CDR3 coding DNA: TGTGCCAGCAGGAAGAATGCGGGACACCCAACCTACGAGCAGTACTTC.

There are many counts of this clonotype. The size of this beta chain means little, since it is a stray read in a library made for alpha chains. The chain couples TRBV5-1 to TRBJ1-2; weak D call: TRBD1 (5 bases). Looked up from germline, CDR1 is SGHRS and CDR2 is YFSETQ. The germline V and J ends were trimmed by 0 bases and 8 bases, with 8 bases remaining between them. CDR3 length: 12 amino acids. The CDR3 region has the DNA TGCGCCAGCAGCTTGGAGGGGAGCGGCTACACCTTC. It yields the protein CASSLEGSGYTF.

Regarding this clonotype: This may come from a read error, since a much larger clone is one base off. The library was prepared for alpha chains; this beta chain is a stray read, so its frequency means little. The chain links TRBV9 to TRBJ2-5, with TRBD2 as a possible D gene (6 bases). CDR1 and CDR2 (germline): SGDLS, YYNGEE. The CDR3 has 14 amino acids. CDR3 region: CVSSVEASEETQYF. The CDR3 DNA is TGTGTCAGCAGCGTAGAGGCTAGCGAAGAGACCCAGTACTTC.

The table lists this clonotype with many counts. As an off-target read in a library built for alpha chains, this beta chain has a frequency of little significance. The chain carries TRBV11-2 and TRBJ1-2, with TRBD1 identical over 10 bases. Germline loops: CDR1 SGHAT, CDR2 FQNNGV. The CDR3 has 17 amino acids. Trimming removed 5 bases from V and 8 bases from J; junction bases left unmatched: 17. The DNA of the CDR3 is TGTGCCAGCAGCCAATGGGGCTGGGACAGGGGCTCAGGGGGCTACACCTTC. Its translation: CASSQWGWDRGSGGYTF.

This clonotype was counted at least ten times. The library was designed around alpha chains, so this beta chain is a stray read whose abundance carries little weight. This chain uses TRBV6-2 or TRBV6-3 with TRBJ2-2, with D maybe TRBD2 (7 bases). There are 16 residues in the CDR3. Trimming left V 6 bases short and J 3 bases short, with 17 bases between. Germline-derived CDR1 and CDR2 are MNHEY and SVGEGT. In nucleotides, the CDR3 is TGTGCCAGCAGGAGGTGGGGGGGCCGAGACACCGGGGAGCTGTTTTTT. Residues: CASRRWGGRDTGELFF.